This TCR beta chain was profiled in a study of shared clonotypes between healthy human individuals. Study-level results: Naive CD4 clonotype sharing across several donors was about 5.3%.

Between the trimmed V and J ends, which lost 5 bases and 5 bases, there was a span of 19 bases. Germline CDR1 is SGHTA and CDR2 is FQGNSA. The CDR3 consists of 15 residues. Per the study methods: Filtering differed for immunoSEQ, which gave only junction sequences without quality scores. Assay: immunoSEQ multiplex PCR; the TCRdb copy retains only in-frame clones and omits some. V, J and clone size derive from that table, while D and trimming were established from the DNA sequence. This sample has some 1.4 million clones; approximately 96% occur once, and the top ten carry roughly 1.1%. Points on this clone: Its antigen is currently unknown.

This chain links TRBV7-2 with TRBJ2-7; D gene ambiguous. The sample was naive CD4+ T cells sorted from blood. Subset denoted: CD45RA+ positively selected. The origin of this receptor is a man aged 25 to 45 in good health. CDR3 bases: TGTGCCAGCAGCCGTTTAAGAGTCCGGCCCGACGAGCAGTACTTC. This translates into CASSRLRVRPDEQYF.